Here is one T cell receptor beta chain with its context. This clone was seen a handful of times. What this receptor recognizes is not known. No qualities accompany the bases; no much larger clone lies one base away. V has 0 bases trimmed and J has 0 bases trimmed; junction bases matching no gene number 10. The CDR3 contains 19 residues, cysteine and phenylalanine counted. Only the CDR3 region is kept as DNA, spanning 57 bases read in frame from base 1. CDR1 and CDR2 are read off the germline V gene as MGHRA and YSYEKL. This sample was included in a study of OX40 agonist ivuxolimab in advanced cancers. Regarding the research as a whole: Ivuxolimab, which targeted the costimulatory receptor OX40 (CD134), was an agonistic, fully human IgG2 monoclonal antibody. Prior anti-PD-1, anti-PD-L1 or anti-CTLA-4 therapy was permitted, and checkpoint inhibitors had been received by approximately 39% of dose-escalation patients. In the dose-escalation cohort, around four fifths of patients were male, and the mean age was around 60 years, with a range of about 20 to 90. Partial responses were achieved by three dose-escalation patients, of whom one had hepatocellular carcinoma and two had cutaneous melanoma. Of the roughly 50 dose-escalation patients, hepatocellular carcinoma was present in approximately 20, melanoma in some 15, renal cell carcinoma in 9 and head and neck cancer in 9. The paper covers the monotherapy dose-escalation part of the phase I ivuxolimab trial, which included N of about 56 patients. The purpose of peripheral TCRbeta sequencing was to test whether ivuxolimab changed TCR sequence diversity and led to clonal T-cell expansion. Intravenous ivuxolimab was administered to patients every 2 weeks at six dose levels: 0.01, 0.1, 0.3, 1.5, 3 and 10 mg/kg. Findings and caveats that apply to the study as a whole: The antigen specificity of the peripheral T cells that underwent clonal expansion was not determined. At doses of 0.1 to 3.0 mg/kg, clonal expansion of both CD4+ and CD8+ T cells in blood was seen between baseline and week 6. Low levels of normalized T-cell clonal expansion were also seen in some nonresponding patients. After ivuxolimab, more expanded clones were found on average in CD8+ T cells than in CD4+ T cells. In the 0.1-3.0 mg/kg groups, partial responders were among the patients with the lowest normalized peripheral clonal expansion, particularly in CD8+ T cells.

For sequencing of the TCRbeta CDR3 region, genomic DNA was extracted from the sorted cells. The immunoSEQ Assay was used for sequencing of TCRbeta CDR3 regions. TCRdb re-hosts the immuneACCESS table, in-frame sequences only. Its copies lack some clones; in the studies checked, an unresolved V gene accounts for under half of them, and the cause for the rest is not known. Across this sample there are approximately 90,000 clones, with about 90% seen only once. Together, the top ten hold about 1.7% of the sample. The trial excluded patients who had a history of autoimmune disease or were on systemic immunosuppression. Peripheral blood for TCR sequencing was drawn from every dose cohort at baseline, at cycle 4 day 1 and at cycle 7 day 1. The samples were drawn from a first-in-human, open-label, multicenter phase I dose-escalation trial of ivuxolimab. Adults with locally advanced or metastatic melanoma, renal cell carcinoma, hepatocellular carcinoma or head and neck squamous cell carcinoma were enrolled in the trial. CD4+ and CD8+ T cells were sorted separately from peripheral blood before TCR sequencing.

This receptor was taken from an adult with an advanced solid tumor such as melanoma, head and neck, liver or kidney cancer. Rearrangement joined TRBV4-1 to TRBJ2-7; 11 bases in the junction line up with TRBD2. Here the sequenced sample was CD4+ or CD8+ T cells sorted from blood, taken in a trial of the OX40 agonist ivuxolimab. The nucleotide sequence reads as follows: TGCGCCAGCAGCCAAGATCCGCCTGAACTAGCGGGAGCCTCCTACGAGCAGTACTTC. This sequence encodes CASSQDPPELAGASYEQYF.